One TCR beta chain is described in this entry. No antigen is known for it. Instrument used: Illumina HiSeq 2000. TCR beta cDNA libraries were made by 5'RACE template switching that added a universal primer site and unique molecular identifiers. cDNA synthesis was primed from the TCR beta constant segment and was followed by two successive PCR amplification steps. The original pipeline was this. MIGEC was used to demultiplex reads and group reads by UMI, and MiTCR was used to assemble and quantify clonotypes. To exclude erroneous sequences, only TCR cDNA sequences supported by at least two reads were retained. The tcR package was used for downstream repertoire analysis, with clonotypes matched between fractions based on CDR3 nucleotide sequence plus V segment. VDJmatch was used to annotate antigen specificity against VDJdb, with one amino acid substitution in CDR3 permitted. TCRdb reprocessed the sequencing reads and holds a single record per CDR3 protein sequence, with no DNA. TCRdb's processing, not the study's, gives the V and J calls here. The sample table holds about 260,000 distinct CDR3 sequences. 4.2% of the sample is held by the ten biggest clonotypes.

HCMV serostatus was determined by detecting HCMV-specific IgG in serum with a commercial ELISA kit. Ficoll density gradient centrifugation was used to isolate peripheral blood mononuclear cells from blood. The CDR3 contains 14 residues, cysteine and phenylalanine counted. DNA is not recorded here. The germline V gene (reference sequence) specifies GTSNPN as CDR1 and SVGIG as CDR2. This sample is drawn from a study of T cells expressing NK-cell markers (TCRdb year 2020). As for the study more broadly: Under 10 donors provided sorted CD3+CD56+NKG2C+, CD3+CD56+NKG2C- and CD3+CD56-NKG2C+ T-cell subsets, whose TCR beta-chain repertoires were profiled. Of the eight sequenced donors, seven were found to be HCMV-seropositive and one was found to be HCMV-seronegative. The study sequenced eight donors, all healthy volunteers chosen at random: three men and five women. Sequencing of the libraries produced 2 x 150 bp reads on Illumina HiSeq 2000/2500, MiSeq or NextSeq.

Broader findings and caveats from the paper: In several donors, the dominant CD3+CD56+NKG2C+ clonotypes were among the top 10 CD8+ clonotypes and accounted for about 1.0-7.5% of CD8+ T cells. It remained unclear whether the expanded NKG2C-expressing T cell clones were specific for HCMV antigens. Those dominant clonotypes were again the most abundant among CD3+CD56-NKG2C+ cells in a handful of donors, at about 25-65%.

The chain is assembled from TRBV30 and TRBJ1-5. The specimen was blood T cells: a sorted CD56 or NKG2C T cell subset, CD4+ or CD8+ T cells, or bulk PBMC T cells (not recorded which). This TCR came from a woman between 18 and 75 years old in good health. This receptor has the CDR3 CAWSALNSNQPQHF.